This TCR beta chain was identified in a study of T cells in Graves' hyperthyroidism and ophthalmopathy. This clonotype has a count of ten or more. Researchers took RNA transcripts and amplified the TCR beta CDR3 regions from them. With the HTBI primer set, the TCR CDR3 went through a first round of RT-PCR. TCRdb used MiXCR to reprocess the multiplex PCR reads, holding one entry per CDR3 protein. The profile shows about 740,000 distinct CDR3 sequences, 14% of them singletons. Those patients with uncontrolled infection, other autoimmune disease, pregnancy or lactation were excluded. Clinicians diagnosed patients from clinical symptoms, serum thyroxine and TRAb, thyroid ultrasound and orbital computed tomography. The sequence was obtained from a woman younger than 35 with Graves' hyperthyroidism. Specimen: blood.

The CDR3 DNA reads TGCGCCAGCAGCTTCGGCGACACCCTCTTCGAGCAGTACTTC. Translation: CASSFGDTLFEQYF. The chain couples TRBV5-1 to TRBJ2-7; D is uncertain. The CDR3 contains 14 residues. Germline CDR1 is SGHRS and CDR2 is YFSETQ. V was trimmed by 2 bases and J by 6 bases, leaving 15 bases between them.